A single sample gave rise to the 10 T cell receptor beta chains below, sequenced in a study of early T cells in non-severe SARS-CoV-2 infection. TCRdb re-derived calls from the 5' RACE reads in MiXCR, one entry per CDR3 protein. The sample gives 25,000 to 30,000 distinct CDR3 sequences, around 5.4% of which show up once; roughly 0.87% is in the top ten. The sequenced sample consisted of whole blood. These TCRs come from an adult who was a healthcare worker with PCR-confirmed SARS-CoV-2 infection or an uninfected control (not recorded which).

This clonotype was detected many times. The CDR3 nucleotides read TGTGCCAGCACCCTAGGGTACGAGCAGTACTTC. This codes for CASTLGYEQYF. This chain links TRBV7-8 with TRBJ2-7; D is ambiguous. V was shortened by 7 bases and J by 4 bases, with 8 bases between the two germline ends. This CDR3 comprises 11 residues. Germline V gene sequence: CDR1 SGHVS, CDR2 FQNEAQ. Filled out from reference TRBV7-8 and TRBJ2-7, the complete variable domain reads GAGVSQSPRYKVAKRGQDVALRCDPISGHVSLFWYQQALGQGPEFLTYFQNEAQLDKSGLPSDRFFAERPEGSVSTLKIQRTQQEDSAVYLCASTLGYEQYFGPGTRLTVT.

This clonotype was seen at least ten times. This chain joins TRBV18 and TRBJ1-1, with 8 bases fitting TRBD1. The CDR3 length is 16 residues. The ends lost 3 bases at V and 4 bases at J; junction bases unmatched: 10. Germline V gene data show CDR1 as KGHSH and CDR2 as LQKENI. The CDR3 bases are TGTGCCAGCTCACCTTCCCAGGTCGACAGGGGCACTGAAGCTTTCTTT. As protein: CASSPSQVDRGTEAFF.

The rearrangement uses TRBV12-3 or TRBV12-4 and TRBJ1-1, with D unclear. CDR3 length: 12 residues. Trimming removed 5 bases from V and 5 bases from J, with 9 bases in between. Written as DNA, the CDR3 is TGTGCCAGCAGTCCCTCGGGGACTGAAGCTTTCTTT. Residues: CASSPSGTEAFF.

There are many counts of this clonotype. The CDR3 region has the DNA TGTGCCAGCAGTTGGGATTTCTCCGAGCAGTACTTC. Translation gives CASSWDFSEQYF. The J gene is TRBJ2-7, the V gene TRBV6-6; no clear D gene. The CDR3 covers 12 residues. Per germline, CDR1 MNHNY and CDR2 SVGAGI (reference sequence). The V gene lost 4 bases and the J gene lost 6 bases, with 10 bases spanning the gap.

Ten or more counts support this clonotype. The rearrangement joins TRBV5-1 to TRBJ2-5, with 15 bases matching TRBD2. The V gene's germline CDR1 is SGHRS and CDR2 YFSETQ. This CDR3 comprises 17 residues. Losses at the gene ends were 4 bases for V and 2 bases for J; bases not matched to a gene: 6. The CDR3, as DNA: TGCGCCAGCAGCACCGGGACTAGCGGGGGGCTTCAAGAGACCCAGTACTTC. Protein: CASSTGTSGGLQETQYF.

This clonotype was counted at least ten times. The V gene is TRBV7-2, the J gene TRBJ2-3; TRBD1 matches 7 bases. Germline V gene data show CDR1 as SGHTA and CDR2 as FQGNSA. With 5 bases clipped from V and 0 bases from J, the junction kept 2 bases outside the gene matches. The CDR3 sequence is 14 residues long. The DNA of the CDR3 is TGTGCCAGCAGCGTCAGGGGGAGCACAGATACGCAGTATTTT. Its protein product is CASSVRGSTDTQYF.

This clonotype occurred many times. The chain is built from TRBV7-2 and TRBJ2-6, with 11 bases fitting TRBD1. V trimming: 4 bases; J trimming: 0 bases; junction bases outside the gene matches: 5. The V gene's germline CDR1 is SGHTA and CDR2 FQGNSA. CDR3 length: 18 residues. In DNA form, the CDR3 reads TGTGCCAGCAGCTATCCGGGACAGGGGGTCTCTGGGGCCAACGTCCTGACTTTC. Translating gives CASSYPGQGVSGANVLTF.

Many counts were recorded for this clonotype. J is TRBJ2-3 and V is TRBV20-1, with TRBD2 matching over 7 bases. V lost 3 bases, J lost 2 bases, and 8 bases stayed unmatched. This CDR3 has 15 residues. In germline, CDR1 is DFQATT, CDR2 SNEGSKA (reference sequence). The CDR3 is CSARVGLGLTDTQYF. DNA for the CDR3: TGCAGTGCTAGGGTAGGACTAGGCCTCACAGATACGCAGTATTTT.

In its sample, this clonotype ranks as medium-sized. The CDR3 DNA reads TGTGCCACCAGCATCCCTCCTAGGGGTGAGCAGTTCTTC. Translated, it gives CATSIPPRGEQFF. This chain connects TRBV15 to TRBJ2-1, with D possibly TRBD1 on 5 matching bases. The germline V gene encodes CDR1 LNHNV and CDR2 YYDKDF (reference sequence). The CDR3 runs 13 residues. V was trimmed by 4 bases and J by 9 bases, leaving 13 bases between them.

The table lists this clonotype with many counts. The chain recombines TRBV23-1 with TRBJ2-1, with D perhaps matching TRBD1 (5 bases). TRBV23-1 qualifies as an ORF whose function is uncertain. CDR3 length: 15 residues. Between the trimmed V and J ends, which lost 1 base and 0 bases, there was a span of 7 bases. The CDR3 here is CASSQCQGSYNEQFF. Here the CDR3 DNA reads TGCGCCAGCAGTCAATGTCAGGGCTCCTACAATGAGCAGTTCTTC.